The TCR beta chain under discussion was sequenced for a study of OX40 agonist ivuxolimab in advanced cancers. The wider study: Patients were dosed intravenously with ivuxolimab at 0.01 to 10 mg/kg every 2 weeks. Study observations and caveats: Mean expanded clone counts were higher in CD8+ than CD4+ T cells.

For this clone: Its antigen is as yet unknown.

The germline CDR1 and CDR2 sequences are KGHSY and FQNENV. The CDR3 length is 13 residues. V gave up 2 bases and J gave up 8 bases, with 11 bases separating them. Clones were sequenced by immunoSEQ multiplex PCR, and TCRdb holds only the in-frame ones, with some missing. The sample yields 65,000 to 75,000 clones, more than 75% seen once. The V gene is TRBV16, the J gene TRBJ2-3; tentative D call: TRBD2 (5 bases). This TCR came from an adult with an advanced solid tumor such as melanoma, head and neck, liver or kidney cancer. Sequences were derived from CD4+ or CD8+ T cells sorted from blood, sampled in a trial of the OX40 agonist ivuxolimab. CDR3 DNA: TGTGCCAGCAGCCAACCGACGGGGAGTACGCAGTATTTT. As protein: CASSQPTGSTQYF.